The 29 T cell receptor beta chains in this list originate from one sample, sequenced in a study of spatial heterogeneity in lung cancer. MiXCR, run by TCRdb on the 5' RACE reads, gives a single entry per CDR3 protein. The sample has 23,000 or so distinct CDR3 sequences, under 6.5% seen once. Time point of the sample: sample taken at primary tumor resection. Study-wide findings and caveats: It was found that expanded intratumoral alpha and beta TCR counts tracked tumor mutation counts.

These receptors are not linked to any known antigen. The sequencing used lung tumor tissue, collected at surgery. These receptors came from a male donor with early-stage non-small cell lung cancer.

There are many counts of this clonotype. The rearrangement joins TRBV20-1 to TRBJ1-2; D is perhaps TRBD1 (6 bases). V gave up 0 bases and J gave up 1 base, with 9 bases separating them. Germline V gives CDR1 DFQATT, CDR2 SNEGSKA (reference sequence). The CDR3 runs to 14 residues. CDR3 region: CSARDRGLNYGYTF. In nucleotides, the CDR3 is TGCAGTGCTAGAGATCGGGGGCTTAACTATGGCTACACCTTC.

The table lists this clonotype with a few counts. The chain combines TRBV11-2 with TRBJ2-3; D gene unclear. CDR1 and CDR2 (germline): SGHAT, FQNNGV. This CDR3 has 13 residues. V was cut by 3 bases and J by 2 bases, with 6 bases left in between. DNA of the CDR3: TGTGCCAGCAGCTTCACTGACACAGATACGCAGTATTTT. Residues: CASSFTDTDTQYF. Variable domain in full (rest from reference TRBV11-2 and TRBJ2-3): EAGVAQSPRYKIIEKRQSVAFWCNPISGHATLYWYQQILGQGPKLLIQFQNNGVVDDSQLPKDRFSAERLKGVDSTLKIQPAKLEDSAVYLCASSFTDTDTQYFGPGTRLTVL.

This clonotype was seen many times. This sequence joins TRBV9 and TRBJ2-5, with a possible D match to TRBD2 (5 bases). The V gene's germline CDR1 is SGDLS and CDR2 YYNGEE. CDR3 length: 13 residues. Trimming left V 3 bases short and J 5 bases short, with 11 bases between. The CDR3 region is CASSGGAWETQYF. For the CDR3, the DNA is TGTGCCAGCAGCGGGGGAGCGTGGGAGACCCAGTACTTC. Combining the CDR3 with reference TRBV9 and TRBJ2-5 gives the whole variable domain DSGVTQTPKHLITATGQRVTLRCSPRSGDLSVYWYQQSLDQGLQFLIQYYNGEERAKGNILERFSAQQFPDLHSELNLSSLELGDSALYFCASSGGAWETQYFGPGTRLLVL.

This clonotype was recorded many times. This chain uses TRBV28 with TRBJ1-1; D unclear. Germline CDR1 MDHEN, CDR2 SYDVKM. The V gene lost 6 bases and the J gene lost 1 base, with 12 bases spanning the gap. There are 14 residues in the CDR3. The CDR3 region has the DNA TGTGCCAGCAGCTTCGACGGTCAGAACACTGAAGCTTTCTTT. Amino acid sequence: CASSFDGQNTEAFF.

A note on this clonotype: A much larger clone sits a single nucleotide away, making a read error possible. The CDR3 spells CAGSTRTGDAGELFF. The CDR3 DNA is TGTGCCGGCAGCACCAGGACAGGGGATGCCGGGGAGCTGTTTTTT. V is TRBV11-3 and J is TRBJ2-2, with TRBD1 matching over 9 bases. The CDR3 sequence is 15 residues long. Germline-derived CDR1 and CDR2 are SGHNT and YENEEA. The variable domain in full, with the rest retrieved from reference TRBV11-3 and TRBJ2-2, is EAGVVQSPRYKIIEKKQPVAFWCNPISGHNTLYWYLQNLGQGPELLIRYENEEAVDDSQLPKDRFSAERLKGVDSTLKIQPAELGDSAVYLCAGSTRTGDAGELFFGEGSRLTVL.

This clonotype was seen many times. The V call is TRBV12-3 or TRBV12-4, the J call TRBJ2-7, with 9 bases matching TRBD2. The CDR3 length is 14 residues. The V gene end was trimmed by 3 bases and the J gene end by 4 bases; junction bases not matched to a gene: 4. CDR3 region: CASSLGLAAYEQYF. The CDR3 bases are TGTGCCAGCAGTTTGGGACTAGCAGCGTACGAGCAGTACTTC.

This clonotype was seen ten or more times. The chain joins TRBV20-1 to TRBJ2-3; the D is unclear. Trimming cost V 4 bases and J 4 bases, with 15 bases left between them. Germline lookup yields CDR1 DFQATT and CDR2 SNEGSKA (reference sequence). This CDR3 contains 14 residues. CDR3 DNA sequence: TGCAGTGCTATTTTATTCAGTCAAGCAGATACGCAGTATTTT. It yields the protein CSAILFSQADTQYF.

This clonotype was recorded at least ten times. The chain joins TRBV4-1 to TRBJ1-4; TRBD1 is a possible D gene (6 bases). V shed 7 bases and J shed 5 bases, with 23 bases lying between them. The length of the CDR3 is 17 residues. Germline CDR1 and CDR2: MGHRA and YSYEKL. The CDR3 region has the DNA TGCGCCAGCACCCTTAGGGGGAGCTTGGACCTAAATGAAAAACTGTTTTTT. The encoded protein is CASTLRGSLDLNEKLFF.

This clonotype has a count of ten or more. V and J are TRBV10-3 and TRBJ1-6, with a possible D match to TRBD1 (6 bases). This CDR3 has 13 amino acids. The ends were cut back, 9 bases at V and 8 bases at J, with 14 bases in the middle. Germline CDR1 reads ENHRY; CDR2 reads SYGVKD. The CDR3, as DNA: TGTGCCATGGGGACCGCAGGGGATTCACCCCTCCACTTT. Protein product: CAMGTAGDSPLHF.

Within the sample, this clonotype is medium-sized (0.01 to 0.1%). J is TRBJ2-1 and V is TRBV5-6, with D possibly matching TRBD1 (6 bases). The germline gives CDR1 SGHDT, CDR2 YYEEEE. The CDR3 runs to 15 residues. Deletions cut 4 bases from V and 4 bases from J, with 15 bases between. DNA of the CDR3: TGTGCCAGCAGCCCCGCCGGGACACCATACAATGAGCAGTTCTTC. Translated: CASSPAGTPYNEQFF.

Ten or more counts support this clonotype. This chain links TRBV6-2 or TRBV6-3 with TRBJ2-7; the D is unclear. The CDR3 spans 16 residues. With 6 bases removed from V and 4 bases from J, the gap between germline ends came to 22 bases. Germline CDR1 is MNHEY and CDR2 is SVGEGT. The CDR3 nucleotides are TGTGCCAGCAGCCCAACCACTTCCTCCGGCCCTTACGAGCAGTACTTC. Translation gives CASSPTTSSGPYEQYF.

This clonotype was observed at least ten times. The chain links TRBV7-2 to TRBJ2-7; no clear D. V lost 3 bases and J 0 bases, leaving 3 bases between the germline ends. Per germline, CDR1 SGHTA and CDR2 FQGNSA. The CDR3 is 12 amino acids. This CDR3 is CASSFLSYEQYF. For the CDR3, the DNA is TGTGCCAGCAGCTTCCTCTCCTACGAGCAGTACTTC.

Within the sample, this clonotype is medium-sized. CDR3 loop: CSVSDREAFF. In DNA form, the CDR3 reads TGCAGCGTGTCCGACAGGGAAGCTTTCTTT. This chain uses TRBV29-1 with TRBJ1-1; D is possibly TRBD1 (6 bases). This CDR3 has 10 residues. The germline gives CDR1 SQVTM, CDR2 ANQGSEA. Deletions cut 6 bases from V and 8 bases from J, with 10 bases between. Using reference TRBV29-1 and TRBJ1-1 for the parts outside the CDR3, the full variable domain is SAVISQKPSRDICQRGTSLTIQCQVDSQVTMMFWYRQQPGQSLTLIATANQGSEATYESGFVIDKFPISRPNLTFSTLTVSNMSPEDSSIYLCSVSDREAFFGQGTRLTVV.

This clonotype has at least ten counts. The chain recombines TRBV3-1 with TRBJ1-1; D gene unclear. Germline loops: CDR1 LGHDT, CDR2 YNNKEL (reference sequence). With 5 bases removed from V and 1 base from J, the gap between germline ends came to 14 bases. The CDR3 has 15 residues. CDR3 coding DNA: TGTGCCAGCAGCTGGCGCCCAGGACCGAACACTGAAGCTTTCTTT. Its translation is CASSWRPGPNTEAFF.

CDR3 protein: CASKDRWPETQYF. In DNA, the CDR3 is TGTGCCAGCAAGGACAGGTGGCCAGAGACCCAGTACTTC. The chain is built from TRBV6-1 and TRBJ2-5, with TRBD1 identical over 7 bases. Germline CDR1 MNHNS, CDR2 SASEGT. This CDR3 spans 13 amino acids. V was pared by 7 bases and J by 4 bases, with 6 bases of the junction left unmatched.

This clonotype counts as medium-sized (0.01 to 0.1%). The genes are TRBV27 and TRBJ2-3; TRBD2 matches 7 bases. This CDR3 contains 14 residues. Germline V gene sequence: CDR1 MNHEY, CDR2 SMNVEV (reference sequence). J was trimmed by 7 bases and V by 5 bases; bases with no gene match: 9. Written as DNA, the CDR3 is TGTGCCAGCAGTCTGACTAGCTATTCAAATACGCAGTATTTT. It specifies CASSLTSYSNTQYF.

This clonotype was detected many times. The gene calls are TRBV5-1 and TRBJ1-2; a possible D gene is TRBD1 (6 bases). Germline V gives CDR1 SGHRS, CDR2 YFSETQ. V was shortened by 1 base and J by 6 bases, with 16 bases between the two germline ends. The length of the CDR3 is 15 residues. CDR3 residues: CASSLIPQGMDGYTF. The CDR3, as DNA: TGCGCCAGCAGCTTGATCCCCCAGGGGATGGATGGCTACACCTTC.

The sample holds many counts of this clonotype. The chain has TRBV27 and TRBJ2-7; a possible D gene is TRBD1 (6 bases). Trimming cost V 8 bases and J 2 bases, with 25 bases left between them. CDR1 and CDR2 from the germline V gene are MNHEY and SMNVEV (reference sequence). There are 17 residues in the CDR3. Here the CDR3 reads CASRLRGRAGAPYEQYF. In DNA form, the CDR3 reads TGTGCCAGCCGATTAAGGGGCCGGGCAGGGGCACCCTACGAGCAGTACTTC.

This clonotype was observed a few times. The gene calls are TRBV10-2 and TRBJ2-7, with TRBD1 matching 10 bases. V lost 9 bases and J lost 1; bases outside the gene matches: 9. The CDR3 spans 15 residues. CDR1 and CDR2 from the germline V gene are WSHSY and SAAADI. The CDR3 nucleotides read TGCGCCAGTAAATCCGGGACAGGGGTTTCCTACGAGCAGTACTTC. It translates to CASKSGTGVSYEQYF.

This clonotype came up many times. This chain connects TRBV6-1 to TRBJ2-7, with 7 bases lining up with TRBD2. Germline CDR1 MNHNS, CDR2 SASEGT. V gave up 5 bases and J gave up 4 bases; unmatched junction bases: 5. This CDR3 region has 13 residues. CDR3 nucleotide sequence: TGTGCCAGCAGTCGAGCGGGACCTTACGAGCAGTACTTC. It codes for CASSRAGPYEQYF.

This clonotype came up a few times. The rearrangement uses TRBV7-2 and TRBJ1-5, with TRBD1 matching 7 bases. V shed 5 bases and J 1 base; nucleotides not matched to a gene: 8. Germline CDR1 is SGHTA and CDR2 is FQGNSA. CDR3 length: 16 residues. CDR3 in DNA: TGTACCAGCAGCCATGAGGGGGCGAGGAGCAATCAGCCCCAGCATTTT. Its protein product is CTSSHEGARSNQPQHF.

This clonotype has a count of ten or more. The chain has TRBV19 and TRBJ2-2; no firm D call. Germline CDR1 reads LNHDA; CDR2 reads SQIVND (reference sequence). This CDR3 has 13 residues. V lost 4 bases and J 3 bases, leaving 6 bases between the germline ends. CDR3 region: CASSRQDTGELFF. In DNA form, the CDR3 reads TGTGCCAGTAGTAGACAAGACACCGGGGAGCTGTTTTTT.

J is TRBJ2-4 and V is TRBV5-1, with TRBD1 as a possible D gene (6 bases). The CDR3 totals 14 residues. V was pared by 3 bases and J by 6 bases, with 13 bases between. Germline V gives CDR1 SGHRS, CDR2 YFSETQ. As DNA, the CDR3 is TGCGCCAGCAGCTCGGCACAGGGCACAAACATTCAGTACTTC. Residues: CASSSAQGTNIQYF.

This clonotype was detected ten times or more. The chain links TRBV28 to TRBJ2-7; no firm D call. The CDR3 totals 11 residues. V was pared by 8 bases and J by 5 bases, with 10 bases between. Germline V CDR1 and CDR2: MDHEN, SYDVKM. This CDR3 reads CASSSSHEQYF. In DNA, the CDR3 is TGTGCCAGCTCATCTTCACACGAGCAGTACTTC.

The chain carries TRBV20-1 and TRBJ2-4; 8 bases align to TRBD2. There are 16 residues in the CDR3. J lost 5 bases, V lost 5 bases, and 14 bases had no gene match. Germline values: CDR1 DFQATT, CDR2 SNEGSKA (reference sequence). CDR3 sequence: CSARAYLAGVENIQYF. DNA for the CDR3: TGCAGTGCTCGCGCCTACCTAGCGGGCGTCGAAAACATTCAGTACTTC.

Judged by abundance, this clonotype is large (0.1 to 1%). The genes are TRBV5-6 and TRBJ1-2; TRBD1 is a possible D gene (5 bases). This CDR3 spans 15 amino acids. Deletions cut 3 bases from V and 6 bases from J, with 18 bases between. Germline CDR1 reads SGHDT; CDR2 reads YYEEEE. This chain's CDR3 is CASSSVRGGSDGYTF. The CDR3 DNA sequence: TGTGCCAGCAGCTCCGTTCGTGGGGGATCGGATGGCTACACCTTC. Together with reference TRBV5-6 and TRBJ1-2, the CDR3 gives the full variable domain: DAGVTQSPTHLIKTRGQQVTLRCSPKSGHDTVSWYQQALGQGPQFIFQYYEEEERQRGNFPDRFSGHQFPNYSSELNVNALLLGDSALYLCASSSVRGGSDGYTFGSGTRLTVV.

This clonotype came up many times. The chain joins TRBV19 to TRBJ1-1; D ambiguous. This CDR3 is built from 14 residues. The germline CDR1 and CDR2 sequences are LNHDA and SQIVND (reference sequence). V shed 6 bases and J shed 0 bases, with 11 bases lying between them. The CDR3 spells CASRTQQLNTEAFF. CDR3 DNA sequence: TGTGCCAGTAGAACCCAACAGCTGAACACTGAAGCTTTCTTT. Filled out from reference TRBV19 and TRBJ1-1, the complete variable domain reads DGGITQSPKYLFRKEGQNVTLSCEQNLNHDAMYWYRQDPGQGLRLIYYSQIVNDFQKGDIAEGYSVSREKKESFPLTVTSAQKNPTAFYLCASRTQQLNTEAFFGQGTRLTVV.

This clonotype was detected ten times or more. The rearrangement uses TRBV5-1 and TRBJ2-7; no clear D. The CDR3 runs to 16 residues. Trimming removed 4 bases at V and 3 bases at J, with 20 bases between. Germline V gene sequence: CDR1 SGHRS, CDR2 YFSETQ. The CDR3 reads CASSPVTGPLNYEQYF. CDR3 nucleotide sequence: TGCGCCAGCAGCCCGGTGACTGGACCCCTAAACTACGAGCAGTACTTC.

By share, this clonotype counts as medium-sized (0.01 to 0.1%). The chain's CDR3 is CASSSPDWRDTQYF. CDR3 bases: TGTGCCAGCAGCTCCCCGGACTGGCGGGATACGCAGTATTTT. This rearrangement joins TRBV11-2 to TRBJ2-3, with D perhaps TRBD2 (5 bases). The V end was cut by 4 bases, the J end by 6 bases, with 14 bases between. CDR1 is SGHAT and CDR2 is FQNNGV in the germline V gene. CDR3 length: 14 amino acids.